These 26 T cell receptor beta chains were sequenced from one sample in a study of T cell repertoires in cytomegalovirus infection. These receptors' targets are unknown. Each CDR3 protein gets one entry after TCRdb re-called the reads with MiXCR. The table records around 300,000 distinct CDR3 sequences, roughly 25% of them present only once. Sample: cultured PBMCs, taken from culture after CMV antigen stimulation. The receptors derive from a human donor in good health (CMV status not recorded). Some clones in this sample may be carry-over from other donors' samples.

The sample holds a few counts of this clonotype. CDR3 loop: CASSSNPGGTQYF. CDR3 nucleotide sequence: TGTGCCAGCAGTTCGAACCCCGGGGGGACCCAGTACTTC. This chain connects TRBV7-2 to TRBJ2-5; D may be TRBD2 (6 bases). The V end was cut by 6 bases, the J end by 7 bases, with 15 bases between. The CDR3 sequence is 13 residues long. Germline loops: CDR1 SGHTA, CDR2 FQGNSA.

The chain couples TRBV7-2 to TRBJ2-2, with 9 positions matching TRBD2. This CDR3 is 17 amino acids long. Per the germline V gene, CDR1 is SGHTA and CDR2 is FQGNSA. Trimming cost V 5 bases and J 7 bases; bases outside gene matches: 14. The CDR3 region is CASSRAGREGPGGELFF. The CDR3 region has the DNA TGTGCCAGCAGCCGGGCGGGGCGGGAGGGCCCCGGCGGGGAGCTGTTTTTT.

This chain links TRBV11-2 with TRBJ2-1; D is possibly TRBD2 (6 bases). The CDR3 has 15 residues. Trimming took 5 bases from V and 11 from J, leaving 22 bases between them. Germline V gives CDR1 SGHAT, CDR2 FQNNGV. CDR3 nucleotide sequence: TGTGCCAGCAGCCGGTCGGACCGGGACTCCCATCAGCAGTTCTTC. It yields the protein CASSRSDRDSHQQFF.

The chain joins TRBV19 to TRBJ2-1; D remains ambiguous. The CDR3 contains 13 residues. In germline, CDR1 is LNHDA, CDR2 SQIVND (reference sequence). V was pared by 3 bases and J by 5 bases, with 8 bases between. CDR3 in amino acids: CASSIVRNNEQFF. The DNA for the CDR3 is TGTGCCAGTAGTATTGTCAGGAACAATGAGCAGTTCTTC.

This clonotype was detected a few times. The V call is TRBV7-8, the J call TRBJ2-3, with D unresolved. Trimming shortened V by 4 bases and J by 6 bases, and 17 bases separated the two germline ends. CDR3 length: 15 amino acids. Per germline, CDR1 SGHVS and CDR2 FQNEAQ. The CDR3 reads CASSSPNWSGDTQYF. Here the CDR3 DNA reads TGTGCCAGCAGCTCCCCCAACTGGAGTGGCGATACGCAGTATTTT. The full variable domain, with the rest looked up from reference TRBV7-8 and TRBJ2-3, is GAGVSQSPRYKVAKRGQDVALRCDPISGHVSLFWYQQALGQGPEFLTYFQNEAQLDKSGLPSDRFFAERPEGSVSTLKIQRTQQEDSAVYLCASSSPNWSGDTQYFGPGTRLTVL.

This chain uses TRBV7-6 with TRBJ1-5; tentative D call: TRBD1 (5 bases). The CDR3 loop spans 20 amino acids. Germline assignment: CDR1 SGHVS and CDR2 FNYEAQ. Trimming took 6 bases from V and 0 from J, leaving 27 bases between them. The CDR3 sequence is CASSISRAGKTPYSNQPQHF. Here the CDR3 DNA reads TGTGCCAGCAGTATTTCCCGGGCAGGGAAGACCCCTTATAGCAATCAGCCCCAGCATTTT.

This clonotype was counted a few times. The genes are TRBV19 and TRBJ2-5; D possibly corresponds to TRBD1 (5 bases). CDR3 length: 17 amino acids. The germline V gene has CDR1 LNHDA and CDR2 SQIVND (reference sequence). The V gene lost 7 bases and the J gene lost 5 bases, with 26 bases spanning the gap. The CDR3 here is CASTSNPGRADWETQYF. CDR3 bases: TGTGCCAGTACCTCAAATCCCGGCAGGGCGGATTGGGAGACCCAGTACTTC. The full variable domain, completed using reference TRBV19 and TRBJ2-5, is DGGITQSPKYLFRKEGQNVTLSCEQNLNHDAMYWYRQDPGQGLRLIYYSQIVNDFQKGDIAEGYSVSREKKESFPLTVTSAQKNPTAFYLCASTSNPGRADWETQYFGPGTRLLVL.

This clonotype was counted at least ten times. J is TRBJ1-1 and V is TRBV11-2; the D is unclear. Germline CDR1 SGHAT, CDR2 FQNNGV. There are 12 residues in the CDR3. Between the trimmed V and J ends, which lost 2 bases and 6 bases, there was a span of 7 bases. DNA for the CDR3: TGTGCCAGCAGCTTAATGACCGCTGAAGCTTTCTTT. Protein sequence: CASSLMTAEAFF.

Many counts were recorded for this clonotype. The CDR3 region has the DNA TGTGCCAGCAGCCCGCCCCTCCGCACAGATACGCAGTATTTT. It codes for CASSPPLRTDTQYF. The chain employs TRBV7-8 and TRBJ2-3; D not resolved. Deletions cut 5 bases from V and 1 base from J, with 10 bases between. Germline values: CDR1 SGHVS, CDR2 FQNEAQ. The CDR3 extends over 14 amino acids.

The chain joins TRBV6-2 or TRBV6-3 to TRBJ1-1; D is unresolved. V was clipped by 5 bases and J by 6 bases, with 10 bases between them. Germline lookup yields CDR1 MNHEY and CDR2 SVGEGT. The CDR3 sequence is 12 residues long. CDR3 bases: TGTGCCAGCAGTCCTTGGCAGTCTGAAGCTTTCTTT. It translates to CASSPWQSEAFF.

The V gene is TRBV4-1, the J gene TRBJ1-2; possibly TRBD1 for D (6 bases). V lost 4 bases, J lost 4 bases, and 22 bases lay in between. CDR3 length: 17 amino acids. Germline V gene data show CDR1 as MGHRA and CDR2 as YSYEKL. The CDR3 bases are TGCGCCAGCAGCCCTCGCGCGGGACAAAGAGGGGGCTATGGCTACACCTTC. This sequence encodes CASSPRAGQRGGYGYTF.

This rearrangement joins TRBV12-3 or TRBV12-4 to TRBJ1-1; 12 positions match TRBD1. V lost 3 bases, J lost 5 bases, and 7 bases stayed unmatched. This CDR3 has 16 amino acids. The CDR3 DNA reads as TGTGCCAGCAGTTTGGGACAGGGGGCGCCCCGGACTGAAGCTTTCTTT. This gives the protein CASSLGQGAPRTEAFF.

This clonotype was detected only a few times. V usage is TRBV28 and J usage is TRBJ1-6; 9 bases map to TRBD1. The V gene's germline CDR1 is MDHEN and CDR2 SYDVKM. Trimming removed 5 bases from V and 7 bases from J; junction bases left unmatched: 9. This CDR3 has 16 residues. In DNA, the CDR3 is TGTGCCAGCAGTCCGGAAGGGACAGGGTGGAATTCACCCCTCCACTTT. As protein: CASSPEGTGWNSPLHF.

The chain couples TRBV7-2 to TRBJ2-1; TRBD2 matches 15 bases. Germline V gives CDR1 SGHTA, CDR2 FQGNSA. This CDR3 is built from 19 residues. V shed 5 bases and J 5 bases; nucleotides not matched to a gene: 13. CDR3 in amino acids: CASSRWTSGRGLRDNEQFF. DNA of the CDR3: TGTGCCAGCAGCCGATGGACTAGCGGGAGGGGATTAAGGGACAATGAGCAGTTCTTC.

This clonotype was seen a handful of times. The chain recombines TRBV6-5 with TRBJ2-1, with 8 bases matching TRBD1. V shed 6 bases and J 9 bases; nucleotides not matched to a gene: 7. Germline CDR1 and CDR2: MNHEY and SVGAGI. The CDR3 contains 13 residues. The CDR3 coding sequence is TGTGCCAGCAGGGAGGACAGGGACAGTGAGCAGTTCTTC. It specifies CASREDRDSEQFF.

This clonotype was found a few times. This chain uses TRBV12-3 or TRBV12-4 with TRBJ1-1; D is uncertain. This CDR3 has 13 residues. Trimming removed 8 bases from V and 0 bases from J, with 10 bases in between. The DNA of the CDR3 is TGTGCCAGCGGGCTTGCAGTGAACACTGAAGCTTTCTTT. Encoded protein: CASGLAVNTEAFF.

There are a few counts of this clonotype. The chain joins TRBV20-1 to TRBJ1-5; the D is unclear. The length of the CDR3 is 14 residues. Germline CDR1 DFQATT, CDR2 SNEGSKA (reference sequence). V dropped 0 bases and J dropped 4 bases, with 10 bases sitting between them. CDR3 sequence: CSARDPTANQPQHF. The CDR3 DNA sequence: TGCAGTGCTAGAGATCCTACAGCTAATCAGCCCCAGCATTTT.

This clonotype occurred a few times. The chain is built from TRBV29-1 and TRBJ2-1, with 7 bases aligning to TRBD2. Trimming took 2 bases from V and 0 from J; bases not matched to a gene: 1. From germline, CDR1 is SQVTM and CDR2 ANQGSEA. This CDR3 has 14 residues. This CDR3 reads CSVERGSSYNEQFF. CDR3 coding DNA: TGCAGCGTTGAACGCGGGAGCTCCTACAATGAGCAGTTCTTC.

This sequence joins TRBV23-1 and TRBJ2-7; D is undetermined. TRBV23-1 carries the ORF label, with uncertain function. This CDR3 is built from 15 residues. V was pared by 7 bases and J by 1 base, with 17 bases between. The DNA for the CDR3 is TGCGCCAGCAAGGTCCCTCACTATCGGTCCTACGAGCAGTACTTC. Its translation: CASKVPHYRSYEQYF.

This clonotype was recorded a few times. CDR3 loop: CATGLAGGRRGELFF. CDR3 in DNA: TGTGCCACGGGACTAGCGGGAGGTCGTCGGGGGGAGCTGTTTTTT. The chain recombines TRBV7-2 with TRBJ2-2; 15 nucleotides match TRBD2. There are 15 residues in the CDR3. V trimming: 10 bases; J trimming: 8 bases; junction bases outside the gene matches: 8. Germline CDR1 and CDR2: SGHTA and FQGNSA. Looking up the rest from reference TRBV7-2 and TRBJ2-2 gives the full variable domain: GAGVSQSPSNKVTEKGKDVELRCDPISGHTALYWYRQSLGQGLEFLIYFQGNSAPDKSGLPSDRFSAERTGGSVSTLTIQRTQQEDSAVYLCATGLAGGRRGELFFGEGSRLTVL.

This clonotype was seen more than once but under ten times. The chain has TRBV4-1 and TRBJ2-5; 8 bases are shared with TRBD1. The trim removed 2 bases at V and 5 bases at J, leaving 16 bases unmatched. The germline V gene encodes CDR1 MGHRA and CDR2 YSYEKL. This CDR3 contains 18 residues. This chain's CDR3 is CASSQPGRRQGARETQYF. In DNA form, the CDR3 reads TGCGCCAGCAGCCAACCCGGACGGAGGCAGGGGGCAAGGGAGACCCAGTACTTC.

Regarding this clonotype: Likely a read error: the CDR3 ends without its conserved phenylalanine or tryptophan. The limits of the CDR3 on the DNA are not certain, so only TCRdb's listed CDR3 is given. The genes are TRBV6-7 and TRBJ2-7; the table gives TRBD2 as D, unverified against the DNA. TRBV6-7 is flagged as an ORF with uncertain function. Both ends counted, the CDR3 spans 15 residues. CDR3 sequence reads: CASSYDASGRFTDSG.

The chain employs TRBV4-1 and TRBJ1-5; D might be TRBD1 (6 bases). Per the germline V gene, CDR1 is MGHRA and CDR2 is YSYEKL. CDR3 length: 12 amino acids. V lost 6 bases and J 11 bases, leaving 14 bases between the germline ends. For the CDR3, the DNA is TGCGCCAGCAGTTCAGGGGAAGGAGCCCAGCATTTT. As protein: CASSSGEGAQHF.

The table lists this clonotype with many counts. The chain joins TRBV7-2 to TRBJ1-5; unclear D gene. The CDR3 is 14 residues long. Germline CDR1 reads SGHTA; CDR2 reads FQGNSA. Trimming shortened V by 6 bases and J by 4 bases, and 13 bases separated the two germline ends. CDR3: CASRLTGRNQPQHF. In DNA, the CDR3 is TGTGCCAGCAGGCTTACTGGTCGAAATCAGCCCCAGCATTTT.

This rearrangement joins TRBV20-1 to TRBJ1-5; D not certain. The germline gives CDR1 DFQATT, CDR2 SNEGSKA (reference sequence). The CDR3 consists of 14 residues. V was cut by 0 bases and J by 0 bases, with 6 bases left in between. CDR3 nucleotide sequence: TGCAGTGCTAGAGAAGGCAGTAGCAATCAGCCCCAGCATTTT. This gives the protein CSAREGSSNQPQHF.

This clonotype was seen a handful of times. V usage is TRBV3-1 and J usage is TRBJ1-2; possible D gene TRBD1, 6 bases. Trimming removed 3 bases at V and 7 bases at J, with 12 bases between. This CDR3 has 13 residues. Germline V gene lookup returns CDR1 LGHDT and CDR2 YNNKEL (reference sequence). The CDR3 nucleotides read TGTGCCAGCAGCCAGCCGAGGGGGGGTGGCTACACCTTC. Protein: CASSQPRGGGYTF.